A single count supports the clone carrying this T cell receptor beta chain. Its antigen is currently unknown. The data were produced by immunoSEQ multiplex PCR, yet TCRdb's version contains in-frame clones alone and is incomplete. The table records over 85,000 clones, approximately 89% of them present only once. This entry comes from a study of T cell responses to AZD1222 COVID-19 vaccine. Study conclusions and caveats: Spike-wide vaccine-associated CD4 TCRs dominated at 160-218 and 743-854.

V was shortened by 3 bases and J by 2 bases, with 18 bases between the two germline ends. Germline V gives CDR1 SGHTS, CDR2 YDEGEE. This CDR3 is 16 amino acids long. Sequenced material: peripheral blood, taken 28 days after the second AZD1222 dose. The receptor comes from an adult who received the AZD1222 COVID-19 vaccine. The chain links TRBV5-8 to TRBJ2-7; D is unclear. CDR3 residues: CASSSHLGFDAYEQYF. The CDR3 coding sequence is TGTGCCAGCAGCTCGCACTTGGGATTTGACGCCTACGAGCAGTACTTC.